This entry features one TCR beta chain sequence. It lacks a known antigen. No much larger clone is present one base from it, and per-base qualities are unavailable. For CDR1 and CDR2, the germline V gene lists SGHTA and FQGNSA. Measured from the cysteine to the phenylalanine, the CDR3 is 13 residues long. Only the CDR3 portion is preserved as DNA: 39 bases, with reading frame beginning at the first base. Germline trimming: 7 bases from V, 13 bases from J; junction bases outside gene matches: 9. The data originate from a study of T cell changes during pregnancy in multiple sclerosis (dated by TCRdb to about 2019). With respect to the entire study: In women with multiple sclerosis, the researchers looked at how the T cell repertoire shifted as pregnancy progressed.

Library generation was performed with the immunoSEQ multiplex PCR assay. TCRdb took over this immuneACCESS table, retaining in-frame rearrangements with V and J assigned. Such tables are incomplete; in checked studies, under half of the missing clones stem from an unresolved V gene, and the remainder is unexplained. Within this sample are more than 30,000 clones, with 85% to 95% of them counted one time only. The ten largest make up about 8.9% of the sample. The rearrangement joined TRBV7-2 to TRBJ2-5; 13 central nucleotides agree with TRBD2. The sequence came from a female donor with multiple sclerosis, enrolled in a pregnancy study. The sample was CD8+ T cells from peripheral blood mononuclear cells, taken in the third trimester of pregnancy. In nucleotides, the sequence is TGTGCCAGCACCCAGGGACTAGCGGGGTTCGGGTACTTC. It translates as CASTQGLAGFGYF.